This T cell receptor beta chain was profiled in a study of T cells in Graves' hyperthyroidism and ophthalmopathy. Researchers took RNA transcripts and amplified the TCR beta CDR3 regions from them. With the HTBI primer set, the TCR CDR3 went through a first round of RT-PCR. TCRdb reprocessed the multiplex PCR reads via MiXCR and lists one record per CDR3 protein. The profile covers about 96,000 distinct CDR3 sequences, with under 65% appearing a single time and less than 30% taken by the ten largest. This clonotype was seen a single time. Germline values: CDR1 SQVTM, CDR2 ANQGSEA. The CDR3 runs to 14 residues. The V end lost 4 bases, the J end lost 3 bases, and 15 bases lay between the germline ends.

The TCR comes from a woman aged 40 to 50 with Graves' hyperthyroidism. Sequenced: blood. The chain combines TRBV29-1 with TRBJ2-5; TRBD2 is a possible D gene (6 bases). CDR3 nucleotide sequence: TGCAGCGTTGGGGGCGCGGGGTTTGAAGAGACCCAGTACTTC. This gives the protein CSVGGAGFEETQYF.